Following are 13 T cell receptor beta chains from one sample sequenced in a study of blood T cell repertoires in COVID-19. Repertoires were generated with immunoSEQ multiplex PCR, while TCRdb's copy carries only in-frame clones and drops some. The sample gives around 40,000 clones, about 85% of which show up once; around 4.5% is in the top ten. Sequencing input: peripheral blood. These receptor sequences come from a man aged 55 to 70 with COVID-19, enrolled during active disease.

This chain joins TRBV28 and TRBJ2-1; D remains ambiguous. The V gene's germline CDR1 is MDHEN and CDR2 SYDVKM. V shed 6 bases and J shed 5 bases, with 14 bases lying between them. CDR3 size: 14 residues. As DNA, the CDR3 is TGTGCCAGCAGCTCCCTAGGTGCCAACAATGAGCAGTTCTTC. This translates into CASSSLGANNEQFF.

The V call is TRBV14, the J call TRBJ1-5; no reliable D call. V shed 1 base and J shed 0 bases, with 10 bases lying between them. The CDR3 has 16 residues. The germline V gene has CDR1 SGHDN and CDR2 FVKESK. The DNA for the CDR3 is TGTGCCAGCAGCCAAGGGGTGGGCCATAGCAATCAGCCCCAGCATTTT. Protein sequence: CASSQGVGHSNQPQHF.

Here the CDR3 reads CASSILGLAGESNTGELFF. CDR3 bases: TGTGCCAGTAGTATATTGGGACTAGCGGGGGAATCGAACACCGGGGAGCTGTTTTTT. The chain joins TRBV19 to TRBJ2-2; 14 bases agree with TRBD2. The V and J ends lost 2 bases and 0 bases, in that order; junction bases with no gene match: 5. The CDR3 sequence is 19 residues long. The germline V gene encodes CDR1 LNHDA and CDR2 SQIVND (reference sequence).

J is TRBJ2-3 and V is TRBV7-2, with D maybe TRBD2 (6 bases). Deletions cut 1 base from V and 3 bases from J, with 11 bases between. Germline V CDR1 and CDR2: SGHTA, FQGNSA. The CDR3 runs to 15 residues. CDR3 DNA: TGTGCCAGCAGCTTAGATCGGGAGTGGACAGATACGCAGTATTTT. Translation: CASSLDREWTDTQYF.

The chain carries TRBV27 and TRBJ1-6; 7 nucleotides align to TRBD1. Germline CDR1 MNHEY, CDR2 SMNVEV (reference sequence). J lost 7 bases, V lost 5 bases, and 5 bases had no gene match. This CDR3 has 14 residues. The CDR3 nucleotides are TGTGCCAGCAGTCCCGGGACAGCAAATTCACCCCTCCACTTT. Its protein product is CASSPGTANSPLHF.

The J gene is TRBJ1-6, the V gene TRBV18, with 7 bases matching TRBD1. Germline V gives CDR1 KGHSH, CDR2 LQKENI. V shed 1 base and J 7 bases; nucleotides not matched to a gene: 4. The CDR3 consists of 15 residues. The CDR3 loop is CASSPQGAENSPLHF. The CDR3 bases are TGTGCCAGCTCACCACAGGGGGCCGAAAATTCACCCCTCCACTTT.

This chain links TRBV29-1 with TRBJ1-2, with 7 bases lining up with TRBD1. The CDR3 runs 14 residues. CDR1 is SQVTM and CDR2 is ANQGSEA in the germline V gene. Germline trimming cut 4 bases from V and 3 bases from J; bases unmatched to any gene: 8. The CDR3 protein is CSVVPGDRDYGYTF. In DNA, the CDR3 is TGCAGCGTTGTACCGGGCGACAGGGACTATGGCTACACCTTC.

The chain recombines TRBV27 with TRBJ1-4, with 11 positions matching TRBD1. Losses at the gene ends were 5 bases for V and 0 bases for J; bases not matched to a gene: 5. From germline, CDR1 is MNHEY and CDR2 SMNVEV (reference sequence). This CDR3 region has 17 residues. The CDR3 nucleotides read TGTGCCAGCAGTCTCCGGACAGGGGGCCCAACTAATGAAAAACTGTTTTTT. This translates into CASSLRTGGPTNEKLFF.

The chain employs TRBV28 and TRBJ2-1, with 10 bases identical to TRBD1. The CDR3 runs to 15 residues. The germline gives CDR1 MDHEN, CDR2 SYDVKM. The junction had 2 bases not matched to a gene; V was cut back by 1 base and J by 5 bases. CDR3 nucleotide sequence: TGTGCCAGCAGTTTATCTGGGACAGGGGACAATGAGCAGTTCTTC. Translated: CASSLSGTGDNEQFF.

This clone came up a few times. Here the CDR3 DNA reads TGTGCCAGCAGTGATTTGGTGGACAGCCCTTACGAGCAGTACTTC. Protein sequence: CASSDLVDSPYEQYF. V gene TRBV2 combines with J gene TRBJ2-7, with a weak D call TRBD1 (6 bases). Trimming pared 3 bases from V and 4 bases from J, leaving 16 bases between. The germline V gene encodes CDR1 SNHLY and CDR2 FYNNEI. This CDR3 has 15 residues.

This rearrangement joins TRBV28 to TRBJ1-2; D unresolved. V was clipped by 6 bases and J by 0 bases, with 14 bases between them. This CDR3 comprises 15 residues. Germline CDR1 and CDR2: MDHEN and SYDVKM. The CDR3 here is CASSQVSGTNYGYTF. DNA of the CDR3: TGTGCCAGCAGCCAAGTGTCCGGGACTAACTATGGCTACACCTTC.

The V gene is TRBV12-3 or TRBV12-4, the J gene TRBJ2-1; 8 nucleotides align to TRBD2. The CDR3 length is 13 residues. V was pared by 3 bases and J by 10 bases, with 5 bases of the junction left unmatched. DNA of the CDR3: TGTGCCAGCAGTTTCAGCGGGAGCGGGGAGCAGTTCTTC. Amino acids: CASSFSGSGEQFF.

This chain links TRBV5-1 with TRBJ2-3, with 9 bases fitting TRBD2. CDR3 length: 17 residues. The trim removed 3 bases at V and 0 bases at J, leaving 8 bases unmatched. The germline V gene encodes CDR1 SGHRS and CDR2 YFSETQ. CDR3 nucleotide sequence: TGCGCCAGCAGCTGGCCGCTAGCGGGAAGAAGCACAGATACGCAGTATTTT. Amino acids: CASSWPLAGRSTDTQYF.